This T cell receptor (beta chain) stems from a study of T-cell reconstitution after alpha-beta-depleted transplantation in children. Study-level findings and limits: There were reportedly several hundred expanded graft clones from which alpha-beta T cells came about two months after transplant. Hyperexpanded clones declined; after one year, newly produced T cells mostly supplied diversity.

Preparation of the TCRbeta library involved a method that used unique molecular identifiers. In TCRdb, the PCR reads were re-called with MiXCR into one record per CDR3 protein. Counted here are hundreds of thousands of distinct CDR3 sequences, about an eighth occurring once; the ten biggest clones make up 0.75% to 0.85%. A note on this clonotype: Antigen: not known. A read error may produce the germline difference seen at one junction end.

This TCR derives from a girl aged 2-10 years with congenital amegakaryocytic thrombocytopenia, due to receive a stem cell transplant. This specimen was PBMCs, taken before TCRalphabeta/CD19-depleted stem cell transplant.

Here the CDR3 reads CCARGASSGTGVDTQYF. In DNA form, the CDR3 reads TGCTGTGCTAGAGGGGCATCGAGCGGGACTGGTGTGGATACGCAGTATTTT. The rearrangement uses TRBV20-1 and TRBJ2-3; TRBD2 matches at 7 bases. The CDR3 sequence is 17 residues long. Germline loops: CDR1 DFQATT, CDR2 SNEGSKA (reference sequence).